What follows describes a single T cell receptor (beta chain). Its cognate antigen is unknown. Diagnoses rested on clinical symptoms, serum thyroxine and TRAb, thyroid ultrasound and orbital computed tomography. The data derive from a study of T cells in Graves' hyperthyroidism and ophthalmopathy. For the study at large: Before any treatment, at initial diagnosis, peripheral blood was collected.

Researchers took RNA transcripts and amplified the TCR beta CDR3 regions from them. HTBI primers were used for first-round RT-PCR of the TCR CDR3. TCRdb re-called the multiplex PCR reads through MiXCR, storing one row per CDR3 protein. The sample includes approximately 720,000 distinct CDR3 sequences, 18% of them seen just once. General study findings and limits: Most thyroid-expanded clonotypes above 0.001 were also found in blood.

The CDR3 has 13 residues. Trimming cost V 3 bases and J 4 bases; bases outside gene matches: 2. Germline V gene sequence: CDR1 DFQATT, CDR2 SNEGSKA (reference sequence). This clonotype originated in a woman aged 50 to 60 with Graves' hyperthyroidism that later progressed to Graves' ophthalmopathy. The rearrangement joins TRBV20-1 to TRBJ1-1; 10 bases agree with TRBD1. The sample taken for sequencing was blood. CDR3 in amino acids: CSARGDRGTEAFF. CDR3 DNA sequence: TGCAGTGCTAGGGGGGACAGGGGCACTGAAGCTTTCTTT.